This T cell receptor beta chain originates from a study of blood T cell repertoires in COVID-19. Study-level background: Acute and convalescent COVID-19 specimens originated in the United States, Italy and Spain. T cells, B-cell-depleted T cells, or PBMCs supplied cDNA or gDNA.

Germline loops: CDR1 SGHRS, CDR2 YFSETQ. The ends lost 5 bases at V and 7 bases at J; junction bases unmatched: 9. This CDR3 is 15 amino acids long. Original handling: Scientists estimated how many nucleated cells there were by amplifying reference gene primers. The protocol was immunoSEQ multiplex PCR, while the TCRdb copy is restricted to in-frame clones and leaves out a portion. The V and J calls and the clone size are those of that table, but D and trimming were determined from the DNA. The table shows 150,000 to 200,000 clones, with around 80% occurring only once. The sample consisted of peripheral blood. The V and J genes are TRBV5-1 and TRBJ2-1, with 10 bases matching TRBD1. This receptor was obtained from a man in his 70s with active or convalescent COVID-19. The CDR3 coding sequence is TGCGCCAGCAGTGGACAGGGGGTCTGGGCAAATGAGCAGTTCTTC. Its translation: CASSGQGVWANEQFF.